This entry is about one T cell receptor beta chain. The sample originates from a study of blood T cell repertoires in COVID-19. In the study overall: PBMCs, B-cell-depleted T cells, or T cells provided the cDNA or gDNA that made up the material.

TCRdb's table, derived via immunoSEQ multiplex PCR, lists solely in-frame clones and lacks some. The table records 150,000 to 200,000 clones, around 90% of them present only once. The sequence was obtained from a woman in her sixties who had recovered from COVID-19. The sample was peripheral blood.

The CDR3 is CATGTSSADTQYF. CDR3 DNA: TGTGCCACCGGGACTAGCAGCGCAGATACGCAGTATTTT. The rearrangement joins TRBV19 to TRBJ2-3; 9 bases map to TRBD2. Germline CDR1 LNHDA, CDR2 SQIVND (reference sequence). The trim removed 10 bases at V and 4 bases at J, leaving 6 bases unmatched. The CDR3 totals 13 residues. Complete variable domain (other parts from reference TRBV19 and TRBJ2-3): DGGITQSPKYLFRKEGQNVTLSCEQNLNHDAMYWYRQDPGQGLRLIYYSQIVNDFQKGDIAEGYSVSREKKESFPLTVTSAQKNPTAFYLCATGTSSADTQYFGPGTRLTVL.